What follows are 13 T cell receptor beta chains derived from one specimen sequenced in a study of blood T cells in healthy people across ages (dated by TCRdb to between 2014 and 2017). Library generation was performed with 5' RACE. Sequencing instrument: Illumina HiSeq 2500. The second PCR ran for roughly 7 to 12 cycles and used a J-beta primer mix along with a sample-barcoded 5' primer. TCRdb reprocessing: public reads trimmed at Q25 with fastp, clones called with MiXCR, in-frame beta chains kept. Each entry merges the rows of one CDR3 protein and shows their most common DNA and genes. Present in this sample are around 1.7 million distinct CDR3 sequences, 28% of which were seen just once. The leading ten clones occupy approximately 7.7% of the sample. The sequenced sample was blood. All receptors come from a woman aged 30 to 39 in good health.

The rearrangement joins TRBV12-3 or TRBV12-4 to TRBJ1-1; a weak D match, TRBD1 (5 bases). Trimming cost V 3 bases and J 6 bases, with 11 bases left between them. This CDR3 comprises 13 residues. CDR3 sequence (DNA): TGTGCCAGCAGTTTGGGGGGATGGGCTGAAGCTTTCTTT. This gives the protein CASSLGGWAEAFF.

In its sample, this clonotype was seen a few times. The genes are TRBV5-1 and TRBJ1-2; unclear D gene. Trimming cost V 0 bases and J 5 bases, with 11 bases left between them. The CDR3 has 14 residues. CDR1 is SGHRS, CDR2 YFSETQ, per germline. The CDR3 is CASSLAWPAYGYTF. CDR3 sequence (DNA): TGCGCCAGCAGCTTGGCGTGGCCCGCATATGGCTACACCTTC.

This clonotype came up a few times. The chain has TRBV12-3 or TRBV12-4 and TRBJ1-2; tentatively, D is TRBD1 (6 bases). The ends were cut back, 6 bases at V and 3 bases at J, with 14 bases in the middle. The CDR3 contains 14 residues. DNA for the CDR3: TGTGCCAGCAGAGCACAGGGAGGGGACTATGGCTACACCTTC. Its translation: CASRAQGGDYGYTF.

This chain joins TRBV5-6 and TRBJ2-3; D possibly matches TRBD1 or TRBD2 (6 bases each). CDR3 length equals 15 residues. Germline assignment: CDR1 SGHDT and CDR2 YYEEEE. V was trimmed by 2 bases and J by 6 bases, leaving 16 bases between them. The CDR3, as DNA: TGTGCCAGCAGCTTCAGGGGACTGCCCTCGGATACGCAGTATTTT. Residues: CASSFRGLPSDTQYF.

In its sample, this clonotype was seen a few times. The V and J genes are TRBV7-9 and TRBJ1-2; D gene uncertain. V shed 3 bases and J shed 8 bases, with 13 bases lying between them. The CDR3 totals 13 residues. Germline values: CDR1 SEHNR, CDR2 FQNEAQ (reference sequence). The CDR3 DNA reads TGTGCCAGCAGCTTTTACGGGATACGGGGCTACACCTTC. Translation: CASSFYGIRGYTF.

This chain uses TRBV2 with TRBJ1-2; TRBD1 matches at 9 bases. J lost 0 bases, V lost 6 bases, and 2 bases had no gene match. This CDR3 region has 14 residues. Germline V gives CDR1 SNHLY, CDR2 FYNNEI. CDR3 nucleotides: TGTGCCAGCAGGGGGGACAGGGCTAACTATGGCTACACCTTC. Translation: CASRGDRANYGYTF. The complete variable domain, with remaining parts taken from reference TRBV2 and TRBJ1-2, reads EPEVTQTPSHQVTQMGQEVILRCVPISNHLYFYWYRQILGQKVEFLVSFYNNEISEKSEIFDDQFSVERPDGSNFTLKIRSTKLEDSAMYFCASRGDRANYGYTFGSGTRLTVV.

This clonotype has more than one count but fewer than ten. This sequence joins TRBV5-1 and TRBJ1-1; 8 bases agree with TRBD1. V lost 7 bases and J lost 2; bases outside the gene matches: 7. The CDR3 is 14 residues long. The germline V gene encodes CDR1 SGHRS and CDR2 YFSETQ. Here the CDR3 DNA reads TGCGCCAGCGGCCCCGGGACAGGTAACACTGAAGCTTTCTTT. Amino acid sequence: CASGPGTGNTEAFF. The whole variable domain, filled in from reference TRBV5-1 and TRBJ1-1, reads KAGVTQTPRYLIKTRGQQVTLSCSPISGHRSVSWYQQTPGQGLQFLFEYFSETQRNKGNFPGRFSGRQFSNSRSEMNVSTLELGDSALYLCASGPGTGNTEAFFGQGTRLTVV.

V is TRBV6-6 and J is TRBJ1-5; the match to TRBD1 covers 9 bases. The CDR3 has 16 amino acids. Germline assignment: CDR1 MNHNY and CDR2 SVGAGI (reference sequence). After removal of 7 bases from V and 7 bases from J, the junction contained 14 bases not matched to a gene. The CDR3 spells CASNQVQTGGGQPQHF. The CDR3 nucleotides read TGTGCCAGCAATCAGGTCCAAACAGGGGGCGGCCAGCCCCAGCATTTT.

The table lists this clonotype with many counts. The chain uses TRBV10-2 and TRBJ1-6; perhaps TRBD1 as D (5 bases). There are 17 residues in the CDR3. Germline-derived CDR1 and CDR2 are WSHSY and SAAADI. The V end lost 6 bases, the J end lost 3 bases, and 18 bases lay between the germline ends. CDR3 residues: CASSPQQGRNYNSPLHF. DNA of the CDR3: TGCGCCAGCAGCCCCCAGCAGGGACGCAACTATAATTCACCCCTCCACTTT.

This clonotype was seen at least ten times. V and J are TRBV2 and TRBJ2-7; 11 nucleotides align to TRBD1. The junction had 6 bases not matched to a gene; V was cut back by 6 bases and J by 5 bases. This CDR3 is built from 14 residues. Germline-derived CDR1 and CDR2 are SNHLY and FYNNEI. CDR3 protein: CASRRTGGRDEQYF. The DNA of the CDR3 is TGTGCCAGCAGAAGGACAGGGGGCCGCGACGAGCAGTACTTC.

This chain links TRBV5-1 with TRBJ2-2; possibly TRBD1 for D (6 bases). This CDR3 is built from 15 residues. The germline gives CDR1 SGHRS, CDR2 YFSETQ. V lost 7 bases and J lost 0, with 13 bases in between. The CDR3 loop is CASRTGTSNTGELFF. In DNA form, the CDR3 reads TGCGCCAGCCGTACCGGGACATCGAACACCGGGGAGCTGTTTTTT.

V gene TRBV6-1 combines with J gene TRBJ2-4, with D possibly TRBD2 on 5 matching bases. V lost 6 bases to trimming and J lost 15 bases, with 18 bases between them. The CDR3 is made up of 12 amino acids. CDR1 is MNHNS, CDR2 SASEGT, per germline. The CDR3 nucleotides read TGTGCCAGCAGCCGAACCTACAATGGGAGGTACTTC. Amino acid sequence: CASSRTYNGRYF.

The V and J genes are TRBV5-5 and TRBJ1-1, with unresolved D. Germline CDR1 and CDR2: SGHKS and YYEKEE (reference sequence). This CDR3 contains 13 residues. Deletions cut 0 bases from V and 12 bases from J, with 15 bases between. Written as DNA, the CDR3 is TGTGCCAGCAGCTTGGCCAGCGACCTGAGCCCTTTCTTT. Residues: CASSLASDLSPFF.